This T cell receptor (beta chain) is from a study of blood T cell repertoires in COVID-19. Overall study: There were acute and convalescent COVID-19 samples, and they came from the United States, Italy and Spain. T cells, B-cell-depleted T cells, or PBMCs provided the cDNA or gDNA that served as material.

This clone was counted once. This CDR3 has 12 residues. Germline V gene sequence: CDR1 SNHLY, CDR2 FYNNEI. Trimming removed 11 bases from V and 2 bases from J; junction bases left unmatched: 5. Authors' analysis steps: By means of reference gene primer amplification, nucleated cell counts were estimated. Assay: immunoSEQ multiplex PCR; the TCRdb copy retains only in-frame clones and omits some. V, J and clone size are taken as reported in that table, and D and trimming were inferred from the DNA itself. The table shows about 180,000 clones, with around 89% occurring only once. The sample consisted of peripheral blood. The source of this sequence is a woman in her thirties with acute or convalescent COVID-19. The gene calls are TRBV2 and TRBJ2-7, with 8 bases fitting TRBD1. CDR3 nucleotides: TGTGCCGGAGGACAGGGCACCTACGAGCAGTACTTC. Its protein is CAGGQGTYEQYF.